This T cell receptor (beta chain) comes out of a study of shared clonotypes between healthy human individuals. There are 15 residues in the CDR3. Trimming removed 0 bases at V and 4 bases at J, with 10 bases between. The germline V gene has CDR1 SGDLS and CDR2 YYNGEE. The table came from immunoSEQ multiplex PCR; TCRdb's copy has only in-frame clones and leaves some out. The repertoire includes about 490,000 clones, 70% to 80% of them detected once, and around 12% sits in the top ten. The chain links TRBV9 to TRBJ2-2; tentatively, D is TRBD2 (5 bases). What was sequenced was PBMCs. The origin of this receptor is a woman aged 40 to 50 in good health. Some clones in this sample may be carry-over from other donors' samples. This CDR3 reads CASSVGSDRTGELFF. For the CDR3, the DNA is TGTGCCAGCAGCGTAGGTAGCGACCGCACCGGGGAGCTGTTTTTT.